The rows below give T cell receptor beta chains drawn from one sample of a study of T cells after yellow fever vaccination. TCRdb reprocessed the 5' RACE reads via MiXCR and lists one record per CDR3 protein. The table has more than 250,000 distinct CDR3 sequences, roughly 7% seen once. The sample consisted of PBMCs, taken about 49 days after the first yellow fever vaccination. All receptors derive from a man aged 18 to 30 who received the YFV17D yellow fever vaccine. The CDR3 runs from the conserved cysteine through the conserved F or W.

j_call v_call cdr3_aa
TRBJ1-2 TRBV4-3 CASSQEGSVTYGYTF
TRBJ2-3 TRBV29-1 CSVEVDTQYF
TRBJ2-1 TRBV19 CASSIGGGAYNEQFF
TRBJ2-2 TRBV20-1 CSARVVAGANTGELFF
TRBJ2-1 TRBV10-2 CASGAGLAGVNEQFF
TRBJ2-6 TRBV4-1 CASSLRAPGVDSGANVLTF
TRBJ2-2 TRBV7-9 CASSSLAGTGELFF
TRBJ1-5 TRBV6-2/TRBV6-3 CASSYPGGNQPQHF
TRBJ1-1 TRBV12-3/TRBV12-4 CASSPRAGWSEAFF
TRBJ2-3 TRBV4-2 CASSHHSQGLSTDTQYF
TRBJ2-3 TRBV4-1 CASSPPGQADTQYF
TRBJ1-2 TRBV29-1 CSVTEGQSEGYTF
TRBJ1-4 TRBV10-3 CAIGGTGEKLFF
TRBJ2-6 TRBV5-1 CASSLGQAGANVLTF
TRBJ1-5 TRBV4-3 CASSQDWTGGQPQHF
TRBJ2-1 TRBV4-1 CASSQVTPPYNEQFF
TRBJ2-5 TRBV25-1 CASSESGRKETQYF
TRBJ1-6 TRBV6-2/TRBV6-3 CASSYLTGGNNSPLHF
TRBJ2-1 TRBV7-2 CASSLAVRSDEQFF
TRBJ1-1 TRBV7-2 CASIEAGWWTEAFF
TRBJ1-1 TRBV4-3 CASSADRNTEAFF
TRBJ1-5 TRBV20-1 CSAITGVRGNQPQHF